This passage covers 23 T cell receptor beta chains from one sample sequenced in a study of cytomegalovirus exposure and HLA in healthy donors. The study ran its PCR with 60 Vbeta and 13 Jbeta primers. Measured with immunoSEQ multiplex PCR; TCRdb has only the in-frame clones, and not every one. The repertoire has 200,000 to 250,000 clones, about 80% of them found once; the top ten carry 2.7%. Sequenced material: PBMCs. The receptors were sampled from a woman aged 60-75 years in good health and CMV-seropositive.

The chain is built from TRBV4-2 and TRBJ2-1; 11 bases fit TRBD2. The CDR3 runs to 16 residues. Trimming removed 3 bases from V and 4 bases from J; junction bases left unmatched: 5. Germline V gene sequence: CDR1 LGHNA, CDR2 YNFKEQ. The CDR3 region has the DNA TGTGCCAGCAGCCAGCCTAGCGGGGGGCCATACAATGAGCAGTTCTTC. This sequence encodes CASSQPSGGPYNEQFF.

The J gene is TRBJ2-1, the V gene TRBV2, with 13 bases lining up with TRBD2. The junction had 6 bases not matched to a gene; V was cut back by 5 bases and J by 5 bases. CDR3 length: 16 residues. CDR1 is SNHLY and CDR2 is FYNNEI in the germline V gene. The CDR3 is CASSRLAGGFDNEQFF. The DNA of the CDR3 is TGTGCCAGCAGTCGACTAGCGGGGGGTTTCGACAATGAGCAGTTCTTC.

The rearrangement links TRBV5-4 to TRBJ2-3; TRBD1 matches 9 bases. The CDR3 has 16 residues. Germline assignment: CDR1 SGHNT and CDR2 YYREEE (reference sequence). Trimming cost V 4 bases and J 3 bases; bases outside gene matches: 9. CDR3 sequence reads: CASSPDRGLQTDTQYF. DNA for the CDR3: TGTGCCAGCAGCCCCGACAGGGGGTTACAAACAGATACGCAGTATTTT.

The chain joins TRBV10-3 to TRBJ1-1, with a possible D match to TRBD1 (6 bases). Trimming removed 10 bases from V and 1 base from J, with 16 bases in between. The CDR3 has 14 residues. Looked up from germline, CDR1 is ENHRY and CDR2 is SYGVKD. CDR3 sequence: CATIEGTPNTEAFF. The CDR3 coding sequence is TGTGCCACCATTGAGGGGACACCGAACACTGAAGCTTTCTTT.

V usage is TRBV7-9 and J usage is TRBJ2-2, with D possibly being TRBD1 (6 bases). The CDR3 is 17 amino acids. The V gene's germline CDR1 is SEHNR and CDR2 FQNEAQ (reference sequence). The V end was cut by 4 bases, the J end by 4 bases, with 19 bases between. CDR3 loop: CASSSKIDTGLTGELFF. CDR3 in DNA: TGTGCCAGCAGCTCAAAAATAGATACAGGGCTCACCGGGGAGCTGTTTTTT.

The chain carries TRBV2 and TRBJ2-2, with D tentatively TRBD2 (5 bases). The CDR3 has 18 residues. Looked up from germline, CDR1 is SNHLY and CDR2 is FYNNEI. The V gene lost 4 bases and the J gene lost 2 bases, with 20 bases spanning the gap. The CDR3 reads CASSGRLVGVVNTGELFF. The CDR3 DNA is TGTGCCAGCAGTGGGCGTTTAGTGGGAGTGGTTAACACCGGGGAGCTGTTTTTT.

The chain joins TRBV19 to TRBJ1-1; possibly TRBD1 for D (6 bases). V was shortened by 10 bases and J by 1 base, with 19 bases between the two germline ends. Germline CDR1 LNHDA, CDR2 SQIVND (reference sequence). CDR3 length: 15 amino acids. CDR3 sequence: CAIKLGGRKNTEAFF. The CDR3 region has the DNA TGTGCCATCAAGTTGGGGGGGCGGAAGAACACTGAAGCTTTCTTT.

The chain links TRBV12-1 to TRBJ2-2; no check of the table's D call, TRBD1, against the DNA was made. TRBV12-1 is flagged as a pseudogene. The CDR3 is 14 amino acids. The CDR3 DNA reads TGTGCCAGCAGCTCTCCCCCCAGTGGCGGGGAGCTGTTTTTT. The encoded protein is CASSSPPSGGELFF.

The chain uses TRBV4-2 and TRBJ1-4; D gene uncertain. The ends were cut back, 0 bases at V and 4 bases at J, with 9 bases in the middle. The CDR3 has 15 amino acids. The germline V gene has CDR1 LGHNA and CDR2 YNFKEQ. In DNA form, the CDR3 reads TGTGCCAGCAGCCAAGAACGACTAGGTAATGAAAAACTGTTTTTT. Its protein is CASSQERLGNEKLFF.

This clone appeared a single time. The chain couples TRBV27 to TRBJ1-5; D possibly corresponds to TRBD1 (5 bases). The CDR3 length is 14 residues. Germline CDR1 reads MNHEY; CDR2 reads SMNVEV (reference sequence). The V gene lost 6 bases and the J gene lost 4 bases, with 13 bases spanning the gap. The CDR3 DNA reads TGTGCCAGCAGGGCGGCAGGGCGAAATCAGCCCCAGCATTTT. Translated: CASRAAGRNQPQHF.

The chain is built from TRBV6-1 and TRBJ2-7; 7 nucleotides agree with TRBD1. Losses at the gene ends were 3 bases for V and 6 bases for J; bases not matched to a gene: 5. This CDR3 is 13 amino acids long. Germline V gives CDR1 MNHNS, CDR2 SASEGT. This CDR3 reads CASSETGRGEQYF. The DNA of the CDR3 is TGTGCCAGCAGTGAGACAGGGAGAGGCGAGCAGTACTTC.

This chain uses TRBV5-6 with TRBJ2-7, with 10 positions matching TRBD2. V lost 1 base to trimming and J lost 2 bases; unmatched junction nucleotides: 3. The CDR3 totals 15 residues. The germline V gene encodes CDR1 SGHDT and CDR2 YYEEEE. The CDR3, as DNA: TGTGCCAGCAGCTTGCGGCTAGCGGGGGCCTACGAGCAGTACTTC. As protein: CASSLRLAGAYEQYF.

The sample holds one count of this clone. The J gene is TRBJ2-1, the V gene TRBV5-6; 10 bases are a match to TRBD2. V trimming: 2 bases; J trimming: 14 bases; junction bases outside the gene matches: 4. CDR3 length: 12 residues. The germline V gene has CDR1 SGHDT and CDR2 YYEEEE. CDR3 in DNA: TGTGCCAGCAGCTTAGCGGGGGGGCCTGAGTTCTTC. It specifies CASSLAGGPEFF.

The chain is built from TRBV5-1 and TRBJ1-2; 11 bases align to TRBD1. The germline gives CDR1 SGHRS, CDR2 YFSETQ. Germline trimming cut 2 bases from V and 3 bases from J; bases unmatched to any gene: 3. The CDR3 contains 15 residues. The CDR3 is CASSLGGQGDYGYTF. DNA of the CDR3: TGCGCCAGCAGCTTAGGGGGACAGGGGGACTATGGCTACACCTTC. Full variable domain (rest looked up from reference TRBV5-1 and TRBJ1-2): KAGVTQTPRYLIKTRGQQVTLSCSPISGHRSVSWYQQTPGQGLQFLFEYFSETQRNKGNFPGRFSGRQFSNSRSEMNVSTLELGDSALYLCASSLGGQGDYGYTFGSGTRLTVV.

The sample holds a few counts of this clone. V is TRBV28 and J is TRBJ1-2, with 7 bases identical to TRBD1. This CDR3 is 15 amino acids long. From germline, CDR1 is MDHEN and CDR2 SYDVKM. Germline trimming cut 4 bases from V and 1 base from J; bases unmatched to any gene: 6. CDR3: CASSWDSLLNYGYTF. The CDR3 DNA sequence: TGTGCCAGCAGTTGGGACAGCCTACTTAACTATGGCTACACCTTC.

The chain recombines TRBV19 with TRBJ2-5; 8 bases map to TRBD2. The J segment lost 7 bases and the V segment lost 5 bases, leaving 6 bases of the junction unmatched. Germline V lookup: CDR1 LNHDA, CDR2 SQIVND (reference sequence). This CDR3 is 13 amino acids long. For the CDR3, the DNA is TGTGCCAGTAGTGGGCGGGGGGACGGGACCCAGTACTTC. Amino acid sequence: CASSGRGDGTQYF.

Only a few counts were recorded for this clone. This chain joins TRBV10-3 and TRBJ2-5; TRBD1 matches 9 bases. The CDR3 runs to 15 residues. The germline V gene encodes CDR1 ENHRY and CDR2 SYGVKD. V was pared by 4 bases and J by 3 bases, with 6 bases of the junction left unmatched. The CDR3 loop reads CAISAPTGGEETQYF. In DNA, the CDR3 is TGTGCCATCAGTGCCCCGACAGGGGGGGAAGAGACCCAGTACTTC.

The gene calls are TRBV11-2 and TRBJ1-5; TRBD1 is a possible D gene (5 bases). The length of the CDR3 is 14 residues. V lost 3 bases, J lost 5 bases, and 11 bases lay in between. Germline V lookup: CDR1 SGHAT, CDR2 FQNNGV. Written as DNA, the CDR3 is TGTGCCAGCAGCTTCAGGGCAGGAGATCAGCCCCAGCATTTT. This sequence encodes CASSFRAGDQPQHF.

This clone was observed a handful of times. The chain combines TRBV5-6 with TRBJ1-2; a weak D match, TRBD1 (5 bases). Germline values: CDR1 SGHDT, CDR2 YYEEEE. This CDR3 has 12 amino acids. With 4 bases removed from V and 7 bases from J, the gap between germline ends came to 11 bases. As DNA, the CDR3 is TGTGCCAGCAGCCTAGGGACTGCTGGCTACACCTTC. This sequence encodes CASSLGTAGYTF.

This chain uses TRBV6-5 with TRBJ2-1; 8 bases line up with TRBD2. CDR3 length equals 13 residues. Germline V CDR1 and CDR2: MNHEY, SVGAGI. After removal of 4 bases from V and 9 bases from J, the junction contained 5 bases not matched to a gene. The CDR3 protein is CASSFGGASEQFF. The CDR3 DNA sequence: TGTGCCAGCAGTTTCGGGGGGGCCAGTGAGCAGTTCTTC.

The chain is built from TRBV5-1 and TRBJ2-7; possible D gene TRBD2, 5 bases. Between the trimmed V and J ends, which lost 4 bases and 3 bases, there was a span of 17 bases. This CDR3 region has 15 residues. Germline CDR1 and CDR2: SGHRS and YFSETQ. This chain's CDR3 is CASSLGGPTDYEQYF. The CDR3 region has the DNA TGCGCCAGCAGCCTCGGCGGGCCGACGGACTACGAGCAGTACTTC.

The V gene is TRBV2, the J gene TRBJ2-1; D is undetermined. Germline-derived CDR1 and CDR2 are SNHLY and FYNNEI. This CDR3 region has 14 residues. The V and J ends lost 3 bases and 5 bases respectively, with 11 bases between them. The CDR3 is CASSDKRENNEQFF. The CDR3 coding sequence is TGTGCCAGCAGTGACAAGCGCGAAAACAATGAGCAGTTCTTC.

CDR3 in DNA: TGTGCCAGCAGGGGCAGGGACAGGGGATACAATGAGCAGTTCTTC. Amino acids: CASRGRDRGYNEQFF. The chain couples TRBV6-5 to TRBJ2-1; 10 bases line up with TRBD1. CDR3 size: 15 residues. V shed 6 bases and J 4 bases; nucleotides not matched to a gene: 6. Germline CDR1 and CDR2: MNHEY and SVGAGI.